The T cell receptor (beta chain) under discussion was sequenced for a study of blood T cell repertoires in COVID-19. Whole-study context: COVID-19 samples from acute and convalescent phases originated in the United States, Italy and Spain. Nucleic acid was either cDNA or gDNA, and it came from T cells, B-cell-depleted T cells, or PBMCs.

Germline-derived CDR1 and CDR2 are KGHDR and SFDVKD. J was trimmed by 3 bases and V by 4 bases; bases with no gene match: 6. The CDR3 is 16 residues long. Study processing details: Reference gene primer amplification yielded estimated nucleated cell counts. Repertoires were generated with immunoSEQ multiplex PCR, while TCRdb's copy carries only in-frame clones and drops some. V, J and clone size reflect that table, while D and trimming were determined from the DNA. The profile shows 150,000 to 200,000 clones, around nine tenths of them singletons. Sample: peripheral blood. The chain combines TRBV24-1 with TRBJ2-1; TRBD1 agrees at 9 bases. This TCR came from a man between 60 and 75 years old with active or convalescent COVID-19. The CDR3 DNA reads as TGTGCCACCAGTGAAGCGGGACAGGGTTTCTACAATGAGCAGTTCTTC. This codes for CATSEAGQGFYNEQFF.